This T cell receptor beta chain appears in the sequencing data of a study of cytomegalovirus exposure and HLA in healthy donors. This clone was seen only once. Its antigen is still unknown. This CDR3 comprises 12 residues. Trimming left V 4 bases short and J 4 bases short, with 7 bases between. Germline lookup yields CDR1 MNHEY and CDR2 SVGAGI. General study findings and limits: The classifier reportedly diagnosed cytomegalovirus status with high sensitivity and specificity. There were 160 or so TCR beta chains listed as cytomegalovirus-associated.

This table comes from immunoSEQ multiplex PCR, and its TCRdb copy is limited to in-frame clones, with some not included. The sample records 150,000 to 200,000 clones, 88% being singletons. The source material was PBMCs. The receptor was derived from a young man in good health and CMV-seronegative. The V call is TRBV6-5, the J call TRBJ1-2, with D uncertain. CDR3: CASSFYSYGYTF. In DNA form, the CDR3 reads TGTGCCAGCAGTTTTTACTCCTATGGCTACACCTTC.